The 27 T cell receptor beta chains below come from one sample, sequenced in a study of OX40 agonist ivuxolimab in advanced cancers. Sequencing used immunoSEQ multiplex PCR; TCRdb keeps in-frame clones, though not all of them. The sample carries some 45,000 clones, around nine tenths recorded once. The sample in question was CD4+ or CD8+ T cells sorted from blood, obtained in a trial of the OX40 agonist ivuxolimab. The receptors shown here come from an adult with an advanced solid tumor such as melanoma, head and neck, liver or kidney cancer.

The chain recombines TRBV7-9 with TRBJ1-1; no reliable D call. Germline CDR1 and CDR2: SEHNR and FQNEAQ (reference sequence). The V and J ends lost 5 bases and 5 bases respectively, with 12 bases between them. This CDR3 has 13 residues. In nucleotides, the CDR3 is TGTGCCAGCAGCCTCCCAAGAGGGACTGAAGCTTTCTTT. Residues: CASSLPRGTEAFF.

The V and J genes are TRBV27 and TRBJ2-1; D uncertain. In germline, CDR1 is MNHEY, CDR2 SMNVEV (reference sequence). The CDR3 is 16 residues long. The V gene lost 3 bases and the J gene lost 5 bases, with 17 bases spanning the gap. CDR3: CASSFSAATLDNEQFF. CDR3 nucleotides: TGTGCCAGCAGTTTTTCCGCAGCGACGTTAGACAATGAGCAGTTCTTC.

This chain connects TRBV5-4 to TRBJ1-5; D is uncertain. Trimming left V 0 bases short and J 6 bases short, with 10 bases between. CDR1 and CDR2 from the germline V gene are SGHNT and YYREEE (reference sequence). The CDR3 runs to 14 residues. Here the CDR3 reads CASSLVWDGQPQHF. The CDR3 nucleotides read TGTGCCAGCAGCTTGGTTTGGGATGGTCAGCCCCAGCATTTT.

The rearrangement joins TRBV27 to TRBJ2-3; D is unresolved. V was clipped by 5 bases and J by 4 bases, with 13 bases between them. CDR1 is MNHEY and CDR2 is SMNVEV in the germline V gene (reference sequence). CDR3 length: 14 amino acids. The CDR3 region has the DNA TGTGCCAGCAGTCCCCCGACGTTCGCAGATACGCAGTATTTT. This gives the protein CASSPPTFADTQYF.

The J gene is TRBJ1-1, the V gene TRBV19; D may be TRBD1 (6 bases). V was shortened by 1 base and J by 7 bases, with 10 bases between the two germline ends. Germline V lookup: CDR1 LNHDA, CDR2 SQIVND (reference sequence). There are 13 residues in the CDR3. For the CDR3, the DNA is TGTGCCAGTAGTATAGGGGGCAGGGGTGAAGCTTTCTTT. Translated: CASSIGGRGEAFF. The whole variable domain, remainder taken from reference TRBV19 and TRBJ1-1, is DGGITQSPKYLFRKEGQNVTLSCEQNLNHDAMYWYRQDPGQGLRLIYYSQIVNDFQKGDIAEGYSVSREKKESFPLTVTSAQKNPTAFYLCASSIGGRGEAFFGQGTRLTVV.

The rearrangement joins TRBV6-5 to TRBJ2-5, with TRBD2 matching over 10 bases. The CDR3 has 13 residues. Germline CDR1 is MNHEY and CDR2 is SVGAGI. V was pared by 8 bases and J by 5 bases, with 5 bases of the junction left unmatched. Here the CDR3 reads CASLAGGDETQYF. The CDR3 DNA sequence: TGTGCCAGCTTAGCGGGGGGCGACGAGACCCAGTACTTC.

This clone has only one observation. The chain recombines TRBV6-5 with TRBJ1-6; 11 bases are a match to TRBD1. Germline loops: CDR1 MNHEY, CDR2 SVGAGI. The CDR3 is 14 amino acids. V gave up 6 bases and J gave up 9 bases; unmatched junction bases: 4. CDR3 in amino acids: CASSYGTGGSPLHF. The DNA for the CDR3 is TGTGCCAGCAGCTACGGGACAGGGGGTTCACCCCTCCACTTT.

This clone was seen a few times. The V gene is TRBV6-5, the J gene TRBJ2-5; a possible D gene is TRBD1 (5 bases). The CDR3 loop spans 13 amino acids. Germline V gene lookup returns CDR1 MNHEY and CDR2 SVGAGI. V dropped 6 bases and J dropped 0 bases, with 8 bases sitting between them. The CDR3 DNA sequence: TGTGCCAGCAGCATGGACAACCAAGAGACCCAGTACTTC. Amino acids: CASSMDNQETQYF.

The chain has TRBV9 and TRBJ2-7; TRBD1 matches at 7 bases. CDR1 and CDR2 from the germline V gene are SGDLS and YYNGEE. The trim removed 4 bases at V and 1 base at J, leaving 8 bases unmatched. CDR3 length: 15 residues. CDR3 loop: CASSTDWDSSYEQYF. The CDR3 coding sequence is TGTGCCAGCAGCACCGACTGGGACAGTTCCTACGAGCAGTACTTC.

The V call is TRBV11-3, the J call TRBJ2-7, with a possible D match to TRBD2 (7 bases). The V end lost 5 bases, the J end lost 6 bases, and 14 bases lay between the germline ends. Per the germline V gene, CDR1 is SGHNT and CDR2 is YENEEA. This CDR3 has 13 residues. The CDR3 is CASSAVGGGEQYF. The CDR3 DNA is TGTGCCAGCAGCGCCGTGGGAGGGGGCGAGCAGTACTTC.

This clone has a handful of counts. Other DNA variants within this sample encode the same CDR3. The chain joins TRBV7-3 to TRBJ2-3, with D perhaps given as TRBD1 or TRBD2 (6 bases each). CDR3 length: 15 amino acids. Germline CDR1 reads SGHTA; CDR2 reads FQGTGA. V shed 2 bases and J shed 0 bases, with 9 bases lying between them. The CDR3: CASSLVGGSTDTQYF. In DNA, the CDR3 is TGTGCCAGCAGCTTAGTGGGGGGCAGCACAGATACGCAGTATTTT.

This rearrangement joins TRBV6-1 to TRBJ1-1; 9 bases align to TRBD1. Trimming removed 11 bases from V and 3 bases from J; junction bases left unmatched: 7. Germline V lookup: CDR1 MNHNS, CDR2 SASEGT. The CDR3 spans 13 residues. The CDR3 DNA is TGTGCCGTGGGACAGGGCTTTGACACTGAAGCTTTCTTT. Protein: CAVGQGFDTEAFF.

The chain links TRBV27 to TRBJ2-5, with 7 nucleotides matching TRBD2. Per germline, CDR1 MNHEY and CDR2 SMNVEV (reference sequence). V lost 3 bases and J lost 2; bases outside the gene matches: 6. CDR3 length equals 15 residues. This CDR3 is CASSFRIAGQETQYF. The CDR3 nucleotides read TGTGCCAGCAGTTTTAGGATAGCGGGTCAAGAGACCCAGTACTTC.

CDR3 nucleotide sequence: TGTGCCATCAGTGAGAGGACCGCGAGCTCTGGGGCCAACGTCCTGACTTTC. The encoded protein is CAISERTASSGANVLTF. V and J are TRBV10-3 and TRBJ2-6; D is unresolved. V lost 2 bases to trimming and J lost 0 bases, with 11 bases between them. This CDR3 is 17 amino acids long. Germline V gene data show CDR1 as ENHRY and CDR2 as SYGVKD.

The chain carries TRBV27 and TRBJ1-5; D call uncertain. The CDR3 consists of 15 residues. CDR1 is MNHEY, CDR2 SMNVEV, per germline (reference sequence). The V end was cut by 3 bases, the J end by 3 bases, with 12 bases between. CDR3 nucleotides: TGTGCCAGCAGTTTGGGAGGGATGATCAATCAGCCCCAGCATTTT. It codes for CASSLGGMINQPQHF.

The chain joins TRBV7-8 to TRBJ1-2, with D possibly being TRBD1 (6 bases). The germline V and J ends were trimmed by 5 bases and 1 base, with 11 bases remaining between them. Germline V gene data show CDR1 as SGHVS and CDR2 as FQNEAQ. The CDR3 spans 14 residues. The CDR3 DNA is TGTGCCAGCAGCCCCTGGACAGTTAACTATGGCTACACCTTC. Translating gives CASSPWTVNYGYTF.

V gene TRBV7-2 combines with J gene TRBJ2-1; D is possibly TRBD2 (7 bases). The CDR3 spans 17 residues. The germline CDR1 and CDR2 sequences are SGHTA and FQGNSA. V was clipped by 0 bases and J by 7 bases, with 19 bases between them. The CDR3 reads CASSLAGGGGGWNEQFF. The CDR3 region has the DNA TGTGCCAGCAGCTTAGCTGGGGGCGGGGGCGGTTGGAATGAGCAGTTCTTC. Supplemented by reference TRBV7-2 and TRBJ2-1, the full variable domain reads GAGVSQSPSNKVTEKGKDVELRCDPISGHTALYWYRQSLGQGLEFLIYFQGNSAPDKSGLPSDRFSAERTGGSVSTLTIQRTQQEDSAVYLCASSLAGGGGGWNEQFFGPGTRLTVL.

This clone came up once. The chain employs TRBV19 and TRBJ2-3; no clear D gene. Germline V gene sequence: CDR1 LNHDA, CDR2 SQIVND (reference sequence). This CDR3 is 15 amino acids long. The V end was cut by 3 bases, the J end by 2 bases, with 12 bases between. The CDR3 is CASSIRDIDTDTQYF. CDR3 coding DNA: TGTGCCAGTAGTATCCGCGACATAGACACAGATACGCAGTATTTT.

V and J are TRBV7-9 and TRBJ1-2; no clear D gene. Germline V CDR1 and CDR2: SEHNR, FQNEAQ (reference sequence). This CDR3 contains 13 residues. Trimming shortened V by 6 bases and J by 3 bases, and 11 bases separated the two germline ends. The CDR3 sequence is CASSSDWDYGYTF. The CDR3 bases are TGTGCCAGCAGTTCGGACTGGGACTATGGCTACACCTTC.

The chain uses TRBV9 and TRBJ2-3; no firm D call. The CDR3 totals 13 residues. Trimming shortened V by 3 bases and J by 6 bases, and 11 bases separated the two germline ends. Germline V gene lookup returns CDR1 SGDLS and CDR2 YYNGEE. CDR3 DNA sequence: TGTGCCAGCAGCGAACCCGTCGGGGATACGCAGTATTTT. Translation gives CASSEPVGDTQYF.

The chain couples TRBV7-9 to TRBJ2-1, with 7 bases matching TRBD1. From germline, CDR1 is SEHNR and CDR2 FQNEAQ (reference sequence). V dropped 0 bases and J dropped 2; count of bases not matched to a gene: 1. The CDR3 consists of 15 residues. CDR3 DNA sequence: TGTGCCAGCAGCTTAGCGCAGGGGGCCTACAATGAGCAGTTCTTC. Protein: CASSLAQGAYNEQFF.

By sample fraction, this clone is medium-sized (0.01 to 0.1%). This rearrangement joins TRBV14 to TRBJ2-2, with TRBD1 matching over 8 bases. This CDR3 comprises 15 residues. Germline V lookup: CDR1 SGHDN, CDR2 FVKESK. Unmatched junction bases numbered 6, after V lost 1 base and J lost 8 bases. The CDR3 is CASSQGTGLLGELFF. DNA of the CDR3: TGTGCCAGCAGCCAAGGGACAGGGCTTTTGGGGGAGCTGTTTTTT.

The J gene is TRBJ1-2, the V gene TRBV5-4; D is undetermined. The germline gives CDR1 SGHNT, CDR2 YYREEE (reference sequence). This CDR3 spans 13 amino acids. V gave up 0 bases and J gave up 4 bases, with 7 bases separating them. The CDR3 protein is CASSLAGLYGYTF. The CDR3 nucleotides read TGTGCCAGCAGCTTGGCGGGCCTCTATGGCTACACCTTC. The full variable domain, rest sourced from reference TRBV5-4 and TRBJ1-2, is ETGVTQSPTHLIKTRGQQVTLRCSSQSGHNTVSWYQQALGQGPQFIFQYYREEENGRGNFPPRFSGLQFPNYSSELNVNALELDDSALYLCASSLAGLYGYTFGSGTRLTVV.

The chain combines TRBV9 with TRBJ2-7; 11 nucleotides line up with TRBD2. This CDR3 has 16 amino acids. Trimming cost V 4 bases and J 0 bases; bases outside gene matches: 6. Germline V gives CDR1 SGDLS, CDR2 YYNGEE. CDR3 sequence reads: CASSLDSGGASYEQYF. The CDR3 DNA sequence: TGTGCCAGCAGCCTAGATAGCGGGGGGGCCTCCTACGAGCAGTACTTC.

The chain recombines TRBV29-1 with TRBJ2-7; D possibly corresponds to TRBD1 (6 bases). Germline V gene lookup returns CDR1 SQVTM and CDR2 ANQGSEA. This CDR3 is 15 amino acids long. V lost 1 base and J 7 bases, leaving 20 bases between the germline ends. For the CDR3, the DNA is TGCAGCGTTGAAGTGGCGGACAGACCCCTTTCGGAGCAGTACTTC. It yields the protein CSVEVADRPLSEQYF.

This clone occurred once. The chain recombines TRBV7-9 with TRBJ2-2; TRBD2 matches at 10 bases. The CDR3 has 15 amino acids. Germline CDR1 SEHNR, CDR2 FQNEAQ (reference sequence). V gave up 5 bases and J gave up 2 bases; unmatched junction bases: 2. The CDR3 spells CASSGTSANTGELFF. The CDR3 bases are TGTGCCAGCAGCGGGACTAGCGCCAACACCGGGGAGCTGTTTTTT.

The V gene is TRBV7-9, the J gene TRBJ2-4, with D uncertain. Per the germline V gene, CDR1 is SEHNR and CDR2 is FQNEAQ (reference sequence). The CDR3 length is 16 residues. V dropped 1 base and J dropped 7 bases, with 17 bases sitting between them. CDR3 protein: CASSLVSRPPRNIQYF. CDR3 bases: TGTGCCAGCAGCTTAGTATCTCGGCCCCCGAGGAACATTCAGTACTTC.